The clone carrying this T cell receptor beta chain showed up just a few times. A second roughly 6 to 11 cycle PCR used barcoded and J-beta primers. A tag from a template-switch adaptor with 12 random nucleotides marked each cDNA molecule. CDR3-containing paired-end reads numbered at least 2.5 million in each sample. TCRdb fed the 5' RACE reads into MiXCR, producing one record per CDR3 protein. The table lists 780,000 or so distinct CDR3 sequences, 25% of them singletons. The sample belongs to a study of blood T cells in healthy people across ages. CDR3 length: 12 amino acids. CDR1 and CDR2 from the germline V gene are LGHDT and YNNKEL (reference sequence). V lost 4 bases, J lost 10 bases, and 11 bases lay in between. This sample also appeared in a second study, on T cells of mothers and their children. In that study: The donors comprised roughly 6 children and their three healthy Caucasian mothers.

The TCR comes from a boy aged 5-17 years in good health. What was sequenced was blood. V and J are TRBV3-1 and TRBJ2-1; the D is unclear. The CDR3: CASSPALEEQFF. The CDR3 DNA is TGTGCCAGCAGCCCAGCCCTAGAGGAGCAGTTCTTC.